This TCR beta chain was identified during a study of T-cell reconstitution after alpha-beta-depleted transplantation in children. Study-wide findings and caveats: It was surviving recipient T cells and thymic progenitors that gave some patients high TCRbeta diversity at day 60. Alpha-beta T cells present about two months after transplant were reported to originate from several hundred expanded graft clones. A year post-transplant, T-cell counts and diversity derived mostly from newly produced T cells.

Concerning this clonotype: The target antigen is unknown.

It was with unique molecular identifiers that the TCRbeta library was prepared. MiXCR was run by TCRdb on the PCR reads, yielding one entry per CDR3 protein. The sample consists of under 300,000 distinct CDR3 sequences, about 9.9% of them appearing once. CDR3 size: 13 residues. Germline V gene data show CDR1 as SGHRS and CDR2 as YFSETQ. V was cut by 2 bases and J by 8 bases, with 12 bases left in between. The chain uses TRBV5-1 and TRBJ2-3; tentatively, D is TRBD1 (5 bases). The clonotype originates from a male patient between 2 and 10 years old who had a stem cell transplant for chronic granulomatous disease, so the T cells may come from the graft donor. Sequencing was performed on peripheral blood, taken 180 days after TCRalphabeta/CD19-depleted stem cell transplant. The CDR3 DNA sequence: TGCGCCAGCAGCTTCCAGGACAAGGGTACGCAGTATTTT. This encodes CASSFQDKGTQYF.